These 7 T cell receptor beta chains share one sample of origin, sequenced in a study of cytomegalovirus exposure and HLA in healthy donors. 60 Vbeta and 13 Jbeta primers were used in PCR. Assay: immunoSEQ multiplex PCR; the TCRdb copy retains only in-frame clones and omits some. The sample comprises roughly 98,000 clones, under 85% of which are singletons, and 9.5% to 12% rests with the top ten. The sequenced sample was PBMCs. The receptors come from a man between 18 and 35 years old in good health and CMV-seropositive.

CDR3 sequence (DNA): TGTGCCAGCAGCTCCACAGGTACCGACTATGGCTACACCTTC. Translated, it gives CASSSTGTDYGYTF. The chain employs TRBV7-9 and TRBJ1-2, with D possibly TRBD1 on 5 matching bases. Germline values: CDR1 SEHNR, CDR2 FQNEAQ (reference sequence). The CDR3 length is 14 residues. Trimming shortened V by 4 bases and J by 3 bases, and 12 bases separated the two germline ends.

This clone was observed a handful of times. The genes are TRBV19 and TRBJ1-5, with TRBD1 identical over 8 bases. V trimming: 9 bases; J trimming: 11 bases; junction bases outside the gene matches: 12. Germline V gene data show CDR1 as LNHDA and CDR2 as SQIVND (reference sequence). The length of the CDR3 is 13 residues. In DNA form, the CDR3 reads TGTGCCAGCGGGACAGGACTGTCTCAATCCCAGCATTTT. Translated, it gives CASGTGLSQSQHF.

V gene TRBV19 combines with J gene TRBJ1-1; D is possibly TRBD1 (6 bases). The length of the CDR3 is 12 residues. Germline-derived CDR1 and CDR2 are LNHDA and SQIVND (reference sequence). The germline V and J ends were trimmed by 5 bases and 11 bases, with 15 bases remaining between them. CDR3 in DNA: TGTGCCAGTAGTGTATCACAGGGAGTTGCTTTCTTT. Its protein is CASSVSQGVAFF.

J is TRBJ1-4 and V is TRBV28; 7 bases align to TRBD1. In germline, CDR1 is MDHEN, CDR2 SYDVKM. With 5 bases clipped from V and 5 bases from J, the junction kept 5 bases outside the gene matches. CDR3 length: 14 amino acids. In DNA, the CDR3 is TGTGCCAGCAGTCCGGGACAGCCGAATGAAAAACTGTTTTTT. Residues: CASSPGQPNEKLFF.

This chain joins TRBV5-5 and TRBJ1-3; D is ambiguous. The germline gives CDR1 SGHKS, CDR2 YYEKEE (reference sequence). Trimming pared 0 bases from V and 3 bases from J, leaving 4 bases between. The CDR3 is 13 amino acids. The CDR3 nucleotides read TGTGCCAGCAGCTTGGTTCTTGGAAACACCATATATTTT. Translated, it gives CASSLVLGNTIYF.

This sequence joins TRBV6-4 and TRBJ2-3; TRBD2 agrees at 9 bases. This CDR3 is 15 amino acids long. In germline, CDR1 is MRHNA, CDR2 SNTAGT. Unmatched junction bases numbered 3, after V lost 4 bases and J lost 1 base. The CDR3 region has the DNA TGTGCCAGCAGTGTGGTAGCGGGGGGCACAGATACGCAGTATTTT. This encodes CASSVVAGGTDTQYF.

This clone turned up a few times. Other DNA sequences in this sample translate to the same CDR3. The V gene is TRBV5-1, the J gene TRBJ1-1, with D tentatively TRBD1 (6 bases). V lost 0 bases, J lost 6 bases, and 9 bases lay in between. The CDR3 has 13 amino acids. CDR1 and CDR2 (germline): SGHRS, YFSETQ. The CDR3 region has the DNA TGCGCCAGCAGCTTGGGTACAGGGCCTGAAGCTTTCTTT. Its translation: CASSLGTGPEAFF.